At least ten counts were recorded for the clone carrying this TCR beta chain. Its antigen is still unknown. This sample stems from a study of T-cell reconstitution after alpha-beta-depleted transplantation in children. The CDR3 runs to 15 residues. Germline V lookup: CDR1 SEHNR, CDR2 FQNEAQ (reference sequence). Trimming removed 5 bases at V and 2 bases at J, with 13 bases between. General study findings and limits: Expanded graft clones numbering several hundred reportedly gave rise to alpha-beta T cells about two months after transplant. T-cell counts and diversity were attributed mostly to newly produced T cells one year after transplant.

Researchers prepared the TCRbeta library using unique molecular identifiers, the study reports. In TCRdb, the PCR reads were re-called with MiXCR into one record per CDR3 protein. This repertoire shows around 300,000 distinct CDR3 sequences, approximately 7.3% found once; its top ten account for 9.1%. The sample consisted of peripheral blood, taken 360 days after TCRalphabeta/CD19-depleted stem cell transplant. The TCR was taken from a female patient younger than 10 who had a stem cell transplant for Fanconi anemia, so the T cells may come from the graft donor. V usage is TRBV7-9 and J usage is TRBJ2-1; D tentatively fits TRBD1 or TRBD2 (6 bases each). The CDR3 DNA reads TGTGCCAGCAGCCCGGAGGGGGTACCCTACAATGAGCAGTTCTTC. The encoded protein is CASSPEGVPYNEQFF.